This entry lists 8 T cell receptor beta chains sequenced from one sample in a study of PD-1 blockade in classical Hodgkin lymphoma (dated by TCRdb to the early 2020s). The time point label, as the study defines it: cycle 2 day 1 (C2D1) of nivolumab. Every trial patient had relapsed following autologous stem cell transplantation, and prior brentuximab vedotin exposure was what differed among cohorts A, B and C. Receptor amplification or capture employed the immunoSEQ multiplex PCR assay. The table was pulled from immuneACCESS by TCRdb, which kept in-frame rearrangements only. Such tables lose some clones; where checked, under half of the loss comes from unresolved V genes, and the rest has no known cause. The table for this sample lists under 95,000 clones; roughly 91% of them were counted only once. The ten top clones hold about 2.7% of the sample. This sample comprised peripheral blood mononuclear cells (PBMCs), obtained before the second cycle of nivolumab. The receptor source for this set is a human donor with classical Hodgkin lymphoma.

This clone was counted a few times. V and J are TRBV9 and TRBJ2-1, with D maybe TRBD2 (5 bases). This CDR3 is built from 15 residues. CDR1 is SGDLS and CDR2 is YYNGEE in the germline V gene. V lost 1 base, J lost 2 bases, and 10 bases lay in between. Written as DNA, the CDR3 is TGTGCCAGCAGCGTAAACGGGGATACCTACAATGAGCAGTTCTTC. This sequence encodes CASSVNGDTYNEQFF.

V gene TRBV29-1 combines with J gene TRBJ2-1, with D maybe TRBD2 (5 bases). V was pared by 8 bases and J by 10 bases, with 21 bases between. Germline loops: CDR1 SQVTM, CDR2 ANQGSEA. The CDR3 loop spans 13 amino acids. CDR3 protein: CSYLAPWESEQFF. DNA of the CDR3: TGCAGCTATTTAGCCCCGTGGGAGTCAGAGCAGTTCTTC.

The chain combines TRBV2 with TRBJ2-2, with a possible D match to TRBD1 (6 bases). Trimming stripped 2 bases from V and 6 bases from J, with 10 bases between. The germline V gene has CDR1 SNHLY and CDR2 FYNNEI. This CDR3 is 14 amino acids long. As DNA, the CDR3 is TGTGCCAGCAGTGAAAACAGGGCGGCCGGGGAGCTGTTTTTT. Protein product: CASSENRAAGELFF.

The chain carries TRBV5-5 and TRBJ2-7; 11 bases are a match to TRBD2. Germline CDR1 SGHKS, CDR2 YYEKEE (reference sequence). Losses at the gene ends were 4 bases for V and 5 bases for J; bases not matched to a gene: 5. The CDR3 contains 14 residues. Here the CDR3 reads CASSRTSGSNEQYF. In nucleotides, the CDR3 is TGTGCCAGCAGCCGAACTAGCGGGAGTAACGAGCAGTACTTC.

The V gene is TRBV6-1, the J gene TRBJ2-5, with D possibly being TRBD1 (5 bases). With 6 bases removed from V and 5 bases from J, the gap between germline ends came to 13 bases. The CDR3 is made up of 13 amino acids. The germline V gene encodes CDR1 MNHNS and CDR2 SASEGT. CDR3 sequence: CASSLGPGETQYF. The CDR3 DNA is TGTGCCAGCAGCCTAGGCCCAGGGGAGACCCAGTACTTC.

The chain links TRBV5-4 to TRBJ2-1; TRBD2 aligns across 8 bases. The germline V gene has CDR1 SGHNT and CDR2 YYREEE (reference sequence). The CDR3 is 16 residues long. The J segment lost 10 bases and the V segment lost 4 bases, leaving 16 bases of the junction unmatched. The CDR3 DNA reads TGTGCCAGCAGCCCGGGGGGGCAGGTCGCCGAGGCAGAGCAGTTCTTC. It encodes CASSPGGQVAEAEQFF.

J is TRBJ2-2 and V is TRBV28; 7 bases are a match to TRBD2. Germline V gene data show CDR1 as MDHEN and CDR2 as SYDVKM. The CDR3 is 14 residues long. V trimming: 11 bases; J trimming: 2 bases; junction bases outside the gene matches: 8. The chain's CDR3 is CAGRQRGNTGELFF. DNA of the CDR3: TGTGCCGGACGACAGCGGGGAAACACCGGGGAGCTGTTTTTT.

This clone was seen a handful of times. CDR3 DNA sequence: TGTGCCAGCTCACTGAGGGGTAGCGACACTGAAGCTTTCTTT. Protein product: CASSLRGSDTEAFF. The rearrangement joins TRBV18 to TRBJ1-1; a weak D match, TRBD1 (5 bases). Germline CDR1 KGHSH, CDR2 LQKENI. V was pared by 4 bases and J by 3 bases, with 12 bases between. This CDR3 region has 14 residues.